This T cell receptor beta chain emerged from a study of Graves' ophthalmopathy and Graves' hyperthyroidism (dated by TCRdb to the late 2010s). Background on the whole study: Peripheral blood was collected before any treatment was given, at the time of initial diagnosis. An independent validation cohort comprised around 19 hyperthyroidism patients and 15 to 17 patients who later progressed from hyperthyroidism to ophthalmopathy. The study used signatures of the TCR beta repertoire to tell Graves' ophthalmopathy apart from Graves' hyperthyroidism and to predict which patients would progress to ophthalmopathy. In total, over 130 blood samples were TCR-sequenced: roughly 45 ophthalmopathy, some 75 hyperthyroidism and some 17 hyperthyroidism-to-ophthalmopathy patients. To explore V-J signatures that separate ophthalmopathy from hyperthyroidism, a discovery set of about 98 patients was enrolled, consisting of approximately 44 with ophthalmopathy and around 57 with stable hyperthyroidism. Once sampling was done, hyperthyroidism patients were given methimazole at a starting dose of 30 mg daily, while ophthalmopathy patients were given high-dose intravenous methylprednisolone. In roughly 6 hyperthyroidism patients, T-cell repertoires of thyroid tissue and blood were compared. For training and testing, the 110 or so patients in the discovery cohort were randomly divided in a 7:3 ratio.

The germline V gene provides CDR1 SGHRS and CDR2 YFSETQ. The CDR3 starts with the cysteine, ends with the phenylalanine, and has 15 residues. The retained sequence is limited to the CDR3, 45 bases, with the frame set at the first base. V has 3 bases trimmed and J has 0 bases trimmed; junction bases matching no gene number 6. This clonotype was observed at least ten times. What this receptor recognizes is not known. Per-nucleotide qualities are absent, and no much larger clonotype sits a single base away. Ophthalmopathy patients had moderately to severely active disease, Clinical Activity Score of at least 3, NOSPECS grade of at least 4, and disease duration under 3 months. Patients with other autoimmune diseases, uncontrolled infections, pregnancy or lactation were excluded from the study. Clinical symptoms, serum thyroxine, TRAb, thyroid ultrasound and orbital computed tomography formed the basis of the diagnosis. Using Ficoll-Paque density gradient centrifugation, PBMCs were isolated from 8.5 to 10 ml of fresh peripheral blood. Total RNA was extracted with Trizol reagent and quality-checked on an Agilent 2100 Bioanalyzer.

Summary of the overall study and its limitations: Most expanded thyroid clonotypes with a frequency above 0.001 also appeared in blood, which suggests that blood repertoires may reflect the immune response in the thyroid. No statistical method was used to predetermine the sample size, and group allocation was not hidden from the investigators. In validation, the model predicted ophthalmopathy progression with more than 70% sensitivity and roughly 78% specificity; approximately 12 predicted patients were CT-confirmed with GO in a median of around 6.5 months. In cross-validation, the 13-signature model distinguished ophthalmopathy from stable hyperthyroidism with just over 85% sensitivity and over 81% specificity, while in the test set the corresponding values were around 79% and 71%.

For repertoire sequencing, the TCR beta CDR3 regions were amplified from RNA transcripts. HTBI primers and the Qiagen OneStep RT-PCR kit were used in a first-round RT-PCR, which was followed by a second-round multiplex PCR, size selection and purification. Libraries were sequenced paired-end with 100 bp reads on an Illumina HiSeq2000. In the source study's methods: SOAPnuke was used to process the reads, throwing out any read that had adapters, had uncalled bases, had a mean Phred below 15, or lacked an exact constant-primer or identifier match. COPE v1.2.5 was used to merge the high-quality paired reads. Clonotypes were defined as unique nucleotide sequences and were aligned to IMGT TRB V, D and J references using MiTCR v1.1. Analysis was restricted to V-J combinations with a frequency above 0.0001, which covered roughly 99% of repertoires. For each V-J combination, a TCR clonal expansion and chaos score was defined as F50 clonal expansion divided by the chaos observed in the TCRdist matrix. Features were reduced by Welch's t-statistics and random forest to around 14 V-J combinations, which fed a naive Bayes classifier. The Morisita-Horn index was used to measure how similar the thyroid and blood repertoires were. The public reads were quality trimmed at Q25 with fastp and then assembled into clones with MiXCR by TCRdb, keeping productive beta chains. Every entry covers one CDR3 protein and lists the most common genes and DNA from its rows. TCRdb assigned the V and J calls; the authors' analysis was not used. A total of 350,000 to 400,000 distinct CDR3 sequences appear in this sample, about a sixth of them only once. The biggest ten clones account for 1.5% to 2% of the sample.

Sequencing used peripheral blood. The receptor was isolated from a young woman with Graves' ophthalmopathy. Donor details come from another sample of the same person, matched by shared clones. The chain was built from TRBV5-1 and TRBJ2-7, and 7 bases in between align with TRBD1. The CDR3 region: CASSYTGEYSYEQYF. The DNA sequence is TGCGCCAGCAGCTATACAGGGGAATACTCCTACGAGCAGTACTTC.